Listed below are T cell receptor beta chains from one sample, sequenced in a study of blood T cell repertoires in COVID-19. Method: immunoSEQ multiplex PCR; TCRdb's copy keeps in-frame clones and lacks some. The data show some 180,000 clones, about 80% seen once. Input material: peripheral blood. Source of these receptors: a woman of 80 years or more with acute or convalescent COVID-19. Both conserved end residues are part of each CDR3. D genes are given only for firm matches. Some rows have no size entry. The others give once, few or many, or a class for an expanded clone.

V gene	clone size	J gene	D gene	CDR3 DNA	CDR3 protein
TRBV11-2	-	TRBJ2-1	TRBD2	TGTGCCAGCAGCTCTAGGGAGGGGCTAGCGGGTCTCAATGAGCAGTTCTTC	CASSSREGLAGLNEQFF
TRBV3-1/TRBV3-2	-	TRBJ1-3	-	TGTGCCAGCAGCCAGGAGGGACTCTCTGGAAACACCATATATTTT	CASSQEGLSGNTIYF
TRBV9	-	TRBJ1-4	TRBD1	TGTGCCAGCAGCGAGGGGGCCGGGGGTAATGAAAAACTGTTTTTT	CASSEGAGGNEKLFF
TRBV10-1	-	TRBJ1-6	TRBD1	TGCGCCAGCAGTCGGACAGGGGACGAAGAAAGCTCCTATAATTCACCCCTCCACTTT	CASSRTGDEESSYNSPLHF
TRBV5-1	-	TRBJ2-2	TRBD2	TGCGCCAGCAGCCACGGGGGGGCCGGGGAGCTGTTTTTT	CASSHGGAGELFF
TRBV19	-	TRBJ1-5	-	TGTGCCAGTAAACAGGGCAATCAGCCCCAGCATTTT	CASKQGNQPQHF
TRBV24-1	once	TRBJ1-2	-	TGTGCCACCAGTGATCCCGGGGGGGACGGAGTTAACTATGGCTACACCTTC	CATSDPGGDGVNYGYTF
TRBV19	-	TRBJ2-7	TRBD1	TGTGCCAGTAGTATTCCGGGACAGGGAACGTACGAGCAGTACTTC	CASSIPGQGTYEQYF
TRBV30	few	TRBJ1-2	-	TGTGCCTGGACCCCCTCCATGTTACTAGGGGGCTACACCTTC	CAWTPSMLLGGYTF
TRBV10-1	once	TRBJ1-5	-	TGCGCCAGCAGTGAGTCAGACGTAACAGGGTCCCGCAATCAGCCCCAGCATTTT	CASSESDVTGSRNQPQHF
TRBV6-5	-	TRBJ2-7	TRBD2	TGTGCCAGCGTGGGGCCAGCGGGAGGGATCTACGAGCAGTACTTC	CASVGPAGGIYEQYF
TRBV3-1/TRBV3-2	-	TRBJ1-6	TRBD1	TGTGCCAGCAGCCAAGAGACAGGGGGGATCACGGCCCTCCACTTT	CASSQETGGITALHF
TRBV27	-	TRBJ2-2	-	TGTGCCAGCAGGTCTCTGAACACCGGGGAGCTGTTTTTT	CASRSLNTGELFF
TRBV19	-	TRBJ2-7	-	TGTGCCAGTAGTATCAGGGTGAACTACGAGCAGTACTTC	CASSIRVNYEQYF
TRBV29-1	-	TRBJ2-1	-	TGCAGCGTTGAAGATCCCCGGTGGAATGAGCAGTTCTTC	CSVEDPRWNEQFF
TRBV27	-	TRBJ1-1	-	TGTGCCAGCAGTTTATACACTACCGGGACAATGAACACTGAAGCTTTCTTT	CASSLYTTGTMNTEAFF
TRBV30	-	TRBJ1-5	-	TGTGCCTGGGCCCGGGACACCAATCAGCCCCAGCATTTT	CAWARDTNQPQHF
TRBV5-6	-	TRBJ2-2	-	TGTGCCAGCAGCTTGGATGGGTGGGGCCGGGAGCTGTTTTTT	CASSLDGWGRELFF
TRBV7-9	-	TRBJ2-3	-	TGTGCCAGCAGCTCGGGGGACCGCCGCTCGGCAGATACGCAGTATTTT	CASSSGDRRSADTQYF
TRBV10-3	-	TRBJ1-1	-	TGTGCCATCAGGGGTGGGGAGATGGGTGAAGCTTTCTTT	CAIRGGEMGEAFF
TRBV5-4	-	TRBJ1-1	TRBD1	TGTGCCAGCAGCCTAGGGGGCCGAGAGACTGAAGCTTTCTTT	CASSLGGRETEAFF
TRBV4-3	-	TRBJ1-2	-	TGCGCCAGCAGCCAAGAGGCGGGTTTCTATGGCTACACCTTC	CASSQEAGFYGYTF
TRBV5-1	-	TRBJ1-1	-	TGCGCCAGCAGCTTGGGGGGGCTAGCTCCCAACACTGAAGCTTTCTTT	CASSLGGLAPNTEAFF
TRBV19	-	TRBJ1-6	-	TGTGCCAGTAGTACAGGGTACCGGAATTCACCCCTCCACTTT	CASSTGYRNSPLHF
TRBV29-1	-	TRBJ2-7	-	TGCAGCGCGACGGGGATTAGCAGCTACGAGCAGTACTTC	CSATGISSYEQYF
TRBV19	-	TRBJ1-4	-	TGTGCCAGTAGTAGCGGAGGTCCAACTAATGAAAAACTGTTTTTT	CASSSGGPTNEKLFF
TRBV7-2	-	TRBJ1-1	TRBD1	TGTGCCAGCAGCAAGGGACAGGGGAGGACTGAAGCTTTCTTT	CASSKGQGRTEAFF
TRBV19	-	TRBJ1-5	-	TGTGCCAGTAGTATAGTCGCAGGTTCCAGCAATCAGCCCCAGCATTTT	CASSIVAGSSNQPQHF
TRBV6-2/TRBV6-3	-	TRBJ1-5	-	TGTGCCAGCAGTTACTCGTTAAACAGGGCTTCCAATCAGCCCCAGCATTTT	CASSYSLNRASNQPQHF
TRBV7-2	once	TRBJ2-2	TRBD1	TGTGCCAGCAGCTCGCCGGGACAGGGCACCGGGGAGCTGTTTTTT	CASSSPGQGTGELFF
TRBV30	-	TRBJ2-7	-	TGTGCCTGGACCAAGGGAGGGGGCTACGAGCAGTACTTC	CAWTKGGGYEQYF
TRBV5-6	-	TRBJ1-5	-	TGTGCCAGCAGCTTAGCAGGGGTGGATCAGCCCCAGCATTTT	CASSLAGVDQPQHF
TRBV11-2	-	TRBJ2-7	TRBD1	TGTGCCAGCAGCCCGCAACCGACAGGGTCCCCCTACGAGCAGTACTTC	CASSPQPTGSPYEQYF
TRBV4-2	-	TRBJ1-4	-	TGTGCCAGCAGCCAAGAAGGGGGAGAAAGGGAAAAACTGTTTTTT	CASSQEGGEREKLFF
TRBV3-1/TRBV3-2	-	TRBJ1-2	TRBD1	TGTGCCAGCAGCCAAGATCATGGGACAGACTATGGCTACACCTTC	CASSQDHGTDYGYTF
TRBV7-2	-	TRBJ2-5	-	TGTGCCAGCAGCTTAGTGGAGTACCAAGAGACCCAGTACTTC	CASSLVEYQETQYF
TRBV29-1	-	TRBJ1-1	TRBD1	TGCAGCGCCTGGACAGGGAGAGAAACTGAAGCTTTCTTT	CSAWTGRETEAFF
TRBV7-2	-	TRBJ1-3	-	TGTGCCAGCAGCTCCTCTTTATCTGGAAACACCATATATTTT	CASSSSLSGNTIYF
TRBV4-1	-	TRBJ2-5	-	TGCGCCAGCAGCCAAGAACCAGTGGGAGGCCACGAGACCCAGTACTTC	CASSQEPVGGHETQYF
TRBV27	-	TRBJ2-5	TRBD2	TGTGCCAGCAGCTTCGGACTAGCGGGGAAAGAGACCCAGTACTTC	CASSFGLAGKETQYF
TRBV6-5	once	TRBJ1-4	-	TGTGCCACCTCCCCGATCAGGGCGTTTTGGGAAAAACTGTTTTTT	CATSPIRAFWEKLFF
TRBV5-6	-	TRBJ2-5	-	TGTGCCAGCAGTTACGGGGAGACCCAGTACTTC	CASSYGETQYF
TRBV7-2	-	TRBJ2-7	TRBD2	TGTGCCAGCAGCCGGTCTGGAGCGGGGGGAGGGGCCCTTTACGAGCAGTACTTC	CASSRSGAGGGALYEQYF
TRBV7-9	few	TRBJ1-1	-	TGTGCCAGCAGCTTAGCGCCACGCGATGAAGCTTTCTTT	CASSLAPRDEAFF
TRBV5-6	-	TRBJ2-7	-	TGTGCCAGCAGCCTATATAGAGTGACAGTCCTCTACGAGCAGTACTTC	CASSLYRVTVLYEQYF
TRBV5-6	-	TRBJ2-2	TRBD1	TGTGCCAGCAGCGCGCCAGGACAGGGAGCGAACACCGGGGAGCTGTTTTTT	CASSAPGQGANTGELFF